The clone carrying this TCR beta chain turned up a few times. All of the isolated RNA was reverse transcribed, so expressed TCRB transcripts were sequenced. Sequenced by immunoSEQ multiplex PCR; TCRdb stores in-frame clones only, minus some. Of fewer than 250,000 clones in the sample, over 8.5% were seen once. The sample comes from a study of beta chain features in type 1 diabetes. This CDR3 region has 18 residues. Germline V gene lookup returns CDR1 MGHDK and CDR2 SYGVNS. V lost 3 bases and J lost 5; bases outside the gene matches: 17. This sequence originates from a woman aged 18-30 years in good health. The chain is built from TRBV25-1 and TRBJ2-3, with 7 bases that match TRBD2. Specimen: naive CD4+ T cells from blood. The CDR3, as DNA: TGTGCCAGCAGTGATCCCCTCTCGCGGGGGTTGGCCGGAGATACGCAGTATTTT. Translation: CASSDPLSRGLAGDTQYF. Filled out from reference TRBV25-1 and TRBJ2-3, the complete variable domain reads EADIYQTPRYLVIGTGKKITLECSQTMGHDKMYWYQQDPGMELHLIHYSYGVNSTEKGDLSSESTVSRIRTEHFPLTLESARPSHTSQYLCASSDPLSRGLAGDTQYFGPGTRLTVL.